These T cell receptor beta chains were read from a single sample in a study of T-cell memory formation after mild COVID-19. Each CDR3 protein gets one entry after TCRdb re-called the 5' RACE reads with MiXCR. The sample yields around 470,000 distinct CDR3 sequences, 20% seen once. Sequenced material: PBMCs or a T cell subset sorted from them (not recorded which). The receptors were sampled from an adult woman who had mild COVID-19 (a few samples of this study predate the infection). Cell type and time point are not known. CDR3s include the opening cysteine and the closing phenylalanine or tryptophan. The D gene is left open where the match is weak. A clone size is listed for some rows: how often the clone was seen (once, few, many), or a class if it is expanded.

DNA	CDR3	J	size	D	V
TGTGCCAGCACCCCCGATCCAGTGGTGAACACTGAAGCTTTCTTT	CASTPDPVVNTEAFF	TRBJ1-1	few	-	TRBV12-3/TRBV12-4
TGTGCCAGCACCCAAACCGCCTTCTCTGGGGCCAACGTCCTGACTTTC	CASTQTAFSGANVLTF	TRBJ2-6	few	-	TRBV27
TGTGCCAGCACCCTAAAGGGGCTCCCCTACAATGAGCAGTTCTTC	CASTLKGLPYNEQFF	TRBJ2-1	few	-	TRBV9
TGTGCCAGCAGCCAAACGAGTACTAGCGGGAGCTATGAGCAGTTCTTC	CASSQTSTSGSYEQFF	TRBJ2-1	-	TRBD2	TRBV4-2
TGTGCCAGCAGCCTAGGGATCGGGAACACCGGGGAGCTGTTTTTT	CASSLGIGNTGELFF	TRBJ2-2	few	-	TRBV11-2
TGTGCCAGCAGCCAATTCCCCGCCGGGACTAGCGACATAGCCAAAAACATTCAGTACTTC	CASSQFPAGTSDIAKNIQYF	TRBJ2-4	-	TRBD2	TRBV4-2
TGTGCCAGCAGCCCCCTAGCGGGGGTACCCCAAGAGACCCAGTACTTC	CASSPLAGVPQETQYF	TRBJ2-5	-	TRBD2	TRBV3-1
TGTGCCATCACCGGACAGGGGGCTTACTACACCTTC	CAITGQGAYYTF	TRBJ1-2	-	TRBD1	TRBV10-3
TGTGCCAGCAGTCTCACACGGGCTGAAGCTTTCTTT	CASSLTRAEAFF	TRBJ1-1	-	-	TRBV12-3/TRBV12-4
TGTGCCAGCTCACCTCGACAGGGTAGTCGGCCCCAGCATTTT	CASSPRQGSRPQHF	TRBJ1-5	-	TRBD1	TRBV18
TGTGCCAGCAGTGAAGCAACTAGCGGATTCAATGAGCAGTTCTTC	CASSEATSGFNEQFF	TRBJ2-1	few	TRBD2	TRBV2
TGTGCCAGCAGGGGAGGGAGGGCCGCGGGCAATGAGCAGTTCTTC	CASRGGRAAGNEQFF	TRBJ2-1	few	TRBD2	TRBV2
TGTGCCTGGAGCCTCTACGGGACAGGTGCCTATGGCTACACCTTC	CAWSLYGTGAYGYTF	TRBJ1-2	few	TRBD1	TRBV30
TGTGCCAGCAGTTTAGCCCACAGGGGTGAGCAGTTCTTC	CASSLAHRGEQFF	TRBJ2-1	-	TRBD1	TRBV12-3/TRBV12-4
TGCAGCGTTGCCAGGGGAGTGAACAATGAGCAGTTCTTC	CSVARGVNNEQFF	TRBJ2-1	-	-	TRBV29-1
TGTGCCAGCAGCTTGGGGAAAAGCACAGATACGCAGTATTTT	CASSLGKSTDTQYF	TRBJ2-3	few	-	TRBV7-9
TGTGCCAGCAGCCCCCTAGCGGGAGGAACCAATGAGCAGTTCTTC	CASSPLAGGTNEQFF	TRBJ2-1	-	TRBD2	TRBV12-3/TRBV12-4
TGTGCCAGCAGGCAGGGTGTTTCTGGGGCCAACGTCCTGACTTTC	CASRQGVSGANVLTF	TRBJ2-6	-	-	TRBV12-3/TRBV12-4
TGTGCCAGCAGCTCATCGACCGCGAGGGGTAGCTTC	CASSSSTARGSF	TRBJ2-5	few	-	TRBV12-3/TRBV12-4
TGCGCCAGCAGCCAAGATCGAGTAGGGTATTCACCCCTCCACTTT	CASSQDRVGYSPLHF	TRBJ1-6	few	-	TRBV4-1
TGTGCCAGCTCACCAAGGGGAGACGAAGCTTTCTTT	CASSPRGDEAFF	TRBJ1-1	few	-	TRBV18
TGTGCCAGCAGTTTTATGGGCGGTCTGAACACTGAAGCTTTCTTT	CASSFMGGLNTEAFF	TRBJ1-1	few	-	TRBV12-3/TRBV12-4
TGCGCCAGCAGCCAGATAGCGGGAGGCTACGAGCAGTACTTC	CASSQIAGGYEQYF	TRBJ2-7	few	TRBD2	TRBV4-1
TGTGCCAGCAGCTCTCAGGGGGCCAAAAACATTCAGTACTTC	CASSSQGAKNIQYF	TRBJ2-4	-	-	TRBV4-2
TGTGCCAGCTGGAATCGGGATACGCAGTATTTT	CASWNRDTQYF	TRBJ2-3	few	-	TRBV6-1